This T cell receptor beta chain stems from a study of cytomegalovirus exposure and HLA in healthy donors. The PCR contained 60 Vbeta and 13 Jbeta primers. Profiled with immunoSEQ multiplex PCR; TCRdb holds only in-frame clones, not every one. The data show 100,000 to 150,000 clones, around 80% seen once. As for the donors, each was a healthy bone marrow donor. V lost 6 bases to trimming and J lost 4 bases; unmatched junction nucleotides: 3. Germline V gene lookup returns CDR1 SGHDN and CDR2 FVKESK. The CDR3 is made up of 13 amino acids. Source material: PBMCs. The sequence came from a woman between 45 and 60 years old in good health and CMV-seropositive. The chain couples TRBV14 to TRBJ1-1; 9 bases map to TRBD1. CDR3 protein: CASSRDRATEAFF. In nucleotides, the CDR3 is TGTGCCAGCAGTCGGGACAGGGCCACTGAAGCTTTCTTT.